The clone carrying this T cell receptor beta chain was detected many times. The antigen is unknown. The data derive from a study of spatial heterogeneity in lung cancer. Study at large: More beta-chain than alpha-chain sequences were consistently detected.

This CDR3 spans 13 amino acids. Trimming left V 5 bases short and J 2 bases short, with 7 bases between. Germline CDR1 and CDR2: MNHEY and SVGAGI. Overall study results and limits: Blood contained ubiquitous expanded tumor TCRs more at resection than at follow-up.

Time point given: sample taken at primary tumor resection. Whole RNA from tumor, nontumor lung or frozen PBMC was sequenced unsorted. Untreated early-stage non-small cell lung cancer patients, roughly 75 in total, were the donors. One entry per CDR3 protein results from TCRdb running MiXCR on the 5' RACE reads. The sample carries over 50,000 distinct CDR3 sequences, less than 10% recorded once. Sequenced material: PBMCs, taken at surgery. V is TRBV6-5 and J is TRBJ2-1; possible D gene TRBD2, 5 bases. This TCR was sampled from a female donor with early-stage non-small cell lung cancer. This CDR3 is CASSQEAYNEQFF. The DNA for the CDR3 is TGTGCCAGCAGTCAGGAGGCCTACAATGAGCAGTTCTTC.